Below, 20 T cell receptor beta chains from the same sample are listed, as sequenced in a study of T-cell memory formation after mild COVID-19. TCRdb processed the 5' RACE reads anew with MiXCR; each CDR3 protein has one entry. The table records about 110,000 distinct CDR3 sequences, roughly a sixth of them present only once. The sequencing sample was made of PBMCs or a T cell subset sorted from them (not recorded which). These receptors came from a man aged 18 to 29 who had mild COVID-19 (a few samples of this study predate the infection). Cell type and time point are not known.

This clonotype was recorded a few times. The chain has TRBV7-3 and TRBJ2-3; 7 bases map to TRBD2. CDR1 is SGHTA and CDR2 is FQGTGA in the germline V gene. The trim removed 5 bases at V and 3 bases at J, leaving 5 bases unmatched. The CDR3 is 14 residues long. CDR3 nucleotide sequence: TGTGCCAGCAGCCGACGGGGGGTAACAGATACGCAGTATTTT. Translated, it gives CASSRRGVTDTQYF.

The rearrangement joins TRBV5-1 to TRBJ1-4; the D is unclear. CDR1 is SGHRS, CDR2 YFSETQ, per germline. The V end lost 0 bases, the J end lost 5 bases, and 8 bases lay between the germline ends. CDR3 length: 14 residues. The CDR3 sequence is CASSLARPNEKLFF. CDR3 nucleotides: TGCGCCAGCAGCTTGGCCAGACCGAATGAAAAACTGTTTTTT.

This clonotype was detected a few times. The chain recombines TRBV27 with TRBJ1-6; D might be TRBD1 (5 bases). V lost 7 bases and J 10 bases, leaving 23 bases between the germline ends. CDR3 size: 16 residues. Germline CDR1 and CDR2: MNHEY and SMNVEV (reference sequence). The CDR3 DNA reads TGTGCCAGCAACTTACGATACCCGGGGGAGGCATCACCCCTCCACTTT. Encoded protein: CASNLRYPGEASPLHF.

The sample holds many counts of this clonotype. V usage is TRBV5-1 and J usage is TRBJ2-2, with 7 nucleotides matching TRBD2. Germline V lookup: CDR1 SGHRS, CDR2 YFSETQ. This CDR3 is 15 amino acids long. V gave up 6 bases and J gave up 4 bases; unmatched junction bases: 9. The CDR3 bases are TGCGCCAGCAACGTCGGGGGGACTGGCACCGGGGAGCTGTTTTTT. It translates to CASNVGGTGTGELFF. Supplemented by reference TRBV5-1 and TRBJ2-2, the full variable domain reads KAGVTQTPRYLIKTRGQQVTLSCSPISGHRSVSWYQQTPGQGLQFLFEYFSETQRNKGNFPGRFSGRQFSNSRSEMNVSTLELGDSALYLCASNVGGTGTGELFFGEGSRLTVL.

V gene TRBV7-2 combines with J gene TRBJ2-5; 9 bases map to TRBD2. This CDR3 comprises 16 residues. The junction had 11 bases not matched to a gene; V was cut back by 2 bases and J by 7 bases. From germline, CDR1 is SGHTA and CDR2 FQGNSA. CDR3 coding DNA: TGTGCCAGCAGCTTACAAAGCGGGGGGACTCAGGGGACCCAGTACTTC. It translates to CASSLQSGGTQGTQYF.

On this clonotype itself: A much larger clone is a single base away; this may be a read error. The chain employs TRBV7-2 and TRBJ2-1; D is ambiguous. V dropped 0 bases and J dropped 6 bases, with 0 bases sitting between them. The V gene's germline CDR1 is SGHTA and CDR2 FQGNSA. CDR3 length: 11 residues. As DNA, the CDR3 is TGTGCCAGCAGCTTAGCCAATGAGCAGTTCTTC. Translation: CASSLANEQFF. Filled out from reference TRBV7-2 and TRBJ2-1, the complete variable domain reads GAGVSQSPSNKVTEKGKDVELRCDPISGHTALYWYRQSLGQGLEFLIYFQGNSAPDKSGLPSDRFSAERTGGSVSTLTIQRTQQEDSAVYLCASSLANEQFFGPGTRLTVL.

This clonotype came up a few times. The chain recombines TRBV24-1 with TRBJ1-1; 10 bases agree with TRBD1. J gave up 4 bases and V 2 bases, and 6 bases lay outside the gene matches. The CDR3 is made up of 16 amino acids. Germline loops: CDR1 KGHDR, CDR2 SFDVKD. The CDR3 loop reads CATSDSPGTGATEAFF. CDR3 nucleotide sequence: TGTGCCACCAGTGATTCTCCCGGGACAGGGGCCACTGAAGCTTTCTTT.

The CDR3 coding sequence is TGTGCCAGCTCAATCTGGACTTACAATGAGCAGTTCTTC. This translates into CASSIWTYNEQFF. The J gene is TRBJ2-1, the V gene TRBV18; the D gene is possibly TRBD2 (5 bases). Trimming left V 5 bases short and J 4 bases short, with 9 bases between. CDR1 is KGHSH and CDR2 is LQKENI in the germline V gene. The CDR3 runs to 13 residues.

The rearrangement joins TRBV10-3 to TRBJ2-1; 9 positions match TRBD1. Germline V gene data show CDR1 as ENHRY and CDR2 as SYGVKD. CDR3 length: 14 amino acids. V lost 0 bases, J lost 6 bases, and 0 bases stayed unmatched. The CDR3 DNA reads as TGTGCCATCAGTGAGTCGACAGGGGGCAATGAGCAGTTCTTC. Translated: CAISESTGGNEQFF.

The chain employs TRBV6-2 or TRBV6-3 and TRBJ2-1; a weak D match, TRBD1 (5 bases). The CDR3 loop spans 18 amino acids. In germline, CDR1 is MNHEY, CDR2 SVGEGT. The V end lost 7 bases, the J end lost 1 base, and 23 bases lay between the germline ends. The CDR3 coding sequence is TGTGCCAGCAAATGGTCGCTTGGGGCCTTTGGGTCCTACAATGAGCAGTTCTTC. It translates to CASKWSLGAFGSYNEQFF.

The chain uses TRBV3-1 and TRBJ2-1; perhaps TRBD2 as D (5 bases). Trimming removed 4 bases from V and 10 bases from J, with 11 bases in between. From germline, CDR1 is LGHDT and CDR2 YNNKEL (reference sequence). The CDR3 spans 12 residues. This CDR3 is CASSRETGEQFF. The CDR3 bases are TGTGCCAGCAGCCGTGAGACGGGGGAGCAGTTCTTC.

V usage is TRBV29-1 and J usage is TRBJ1-2; D not certain. This CDR3 spans 10 amino acids. The V gene's germline CDR1 is SQVTM and CDR2 ANQGSEA. Trimming removed 7 bases from V and 2 bases from J, with 5 bases in between. CDR3 sequence: CSDQNYGYTF. CDR3 DNA: TGCAGCGACCAGAACTATGGCTACACCTTC.

This chain joins TRBV30 and TRBJ1-4, with D unclear. Looked up from germline, CDR1 is GTSNPN and CDR2 is SVGIG (reference sequence). This CDR3 region has 14 residues. The germline V and J ends were trimmed by 0 bases and 0 bases, with 5 bases remaining between them. CDR3 nucleotides: TGTGCCTGGAGTGTACAAGCAACTAATGAAAAACTGTTTTTT. Translating it yields CAWSVQATNEKLFF. The full variable domain, with the rest looked up from reference TRBV30 and TRBJ1-4, is SQTIHQWPATLVQPVGSPLSLECTVEGTSNPNLYWYRQAAGRGLQLLFYSVGIGQISSEVPQNLSASRPQDRQFILSSKKLLLSDSGFYLCAWSVQATNEKLFFGSGTQLSVL.

The V gene is TRBV6-5, the J gene TRBJ1-6, with 10 bases aligning to TRBD1. Per germline, CDR1 MNHEY and CDR2 SVGAGI. The CDR3 loop spans 13 amino acids. Losses at the gene ends were 6 bases for V and 13 bases for J; bases not matched to a gene: 6. DNA for the CDR3: TGTGCCAGCAGCCGGGACAGGGGATCTCCCCTCCACTTT. Protein: CASSRDRGSPLHF.

This clonotype was seen more than once but under ten times. The chain uses TRBV7-3 and TRBJ2-5, with D unclear. The CDR3 is 14 amino acids. Germline V gene sequence: CDR1 SGHTA, CDR2 FQGTGA. The V gene lost 0 bases and the J gene lost 4 bases, with 9 bases spanning the gap. The CDR3 region is CASSLTSSGETQYF. CDR3 in DNA: TGTGCCAGCAGCTTAACTAGCTCTGGAGAGACCCAGTACTTC. The variable domain in full, with the rest retrieved from reference TRBV7-3 and TRBJ2-5, is GAGVSQTPSNKVTEKGKYVELRCDPISGHTALYWYRQSLGQGPEFLIYFQGTGAADDSGLPNDRFFAVRPEGSVSTLKIQRTERGDSAVYLCASSLTSSGETQYFGPGTRLLVL.

This clonotype was detected only a few times. Sequence at one end of the junction differs from germline and may be a read error. The chain employs TRBV7-7 and TRBJ2-5, with D perhaps matching TRBD1 (6 bases). CDR1 is SSHAT and CDR2 is FNYEAQ in the germline V gene (reference sequence). The CDR3 consists of 13 residues. The CDR3 region is CASSLTGKETQYF. DNA of the CDR3: TGTGCTAGCAGCTTAACAGGGAAAGAGACCCAGTACTTC. The variable domain in full, completed from reference TRBV7-7 and TRBJ2-5, reads GAGVSQSPRYKVTKRGQDVTLRCDPISSHATLYWYQQALGQGPEFLTYFNYEAQPDKSGLPSDRFSAERPEGSISTLTIQRTEQRDSAMYRCASSLTGKETQYFGPGTRLLVL.

The chain has TRBV5-1 and TRBJ2-5; 8 bases are shared with TRBD1. Germline values: CDR1 SGHRS, CDR2 YFSETQ. V shed 0 bases, J shed 4 bases, and the junction held 5 bases outside the gene matches. The CDR3 extends over 15 amino acids. The CDR3 here is CASSLVGQVLETQYF. CDR3 in DNA: TGCGCCAGCAGCTTGGTGGGACAGGTTTTAGAGACCCAGTACTTC.

This chain connects TRBV7-9 to TRBJ1-2; no firm D call. CDR1 and CDR2 (germline): SEHNR, FQNEAQ (reference sequence). The CDR3 has 11 amino acids. With 1 base removed from V and 7 bases from J, the gap between germline ends came to 4 bases. As DNA, the CDR3 is TGTGCCAGCAGCTTAGTGGCTGGCTACACCTTC. This sequence encodes CASSLVAGYTF.

This clonotype was picked up a small number of times. The chain employs TRBV5-6 and TRBJ2-5, with D unclear. The V end was cut by 3 bases, the J end by 5 bases, with 8 bases between. The CDR3 contains 12 residues. Germline loops: CDR1 SGHDT, CDR2 YYEEEE. The CDR3 nucleotides read TGTGCCAGCAGCTCGGGTCCCGAGACCCAGTACTTC. This encodes CASSSGPETQYF.

This sequence joins TRBV10-1 and TRBJ1-5, with 7 bases lining up with TRBD1. CDR3 length: 13 amino acids. J lost 5 bases, V lost 2 bases, and 0 bases had no gene match. Germline-derived CDR1 and CDR2 are WNHNN and SYGVQD (reference sequence). The DNA of the CDR3 is TGCGCCAGCAGTGAGGACAGGGATCAGCCCCAGCATTTT. It translates to CASSEDRDQPQHF.